The sequence of this T cell receptor beta chain was determined in a study of metastatic and nonmetastatic thyroid tumors. Study context: Both malignant and benign thyroid patients supplied peripheral blood and tumor or nodule tissue samples, across which the repertoires of these patients were then compared.

This clone has ten or more counts. The CDR3 contains 11 residues. Looked up from germline, CDR1 is SGHNT and CDR2 is YYREEE (reference sequence). The germline V and J ends were trimmed by 2 bases and 6 bases, with 3 bases remaining between them. Patients were all untreated before their thyroid surgery. Authors' processing steps: Across clinicopathological groups, CDR3 differences served as the basis for building a distant-metastasis classifier for papillary thyroid cancer. TCRdb reassembled clones from the PCR reads with MiXCR. In this record, the V and J calls reflect TCRdb's handling and not the investigators' own analysis. The profile shows some 83,000 clones, 12% of them singletons.

This chain uses TRBV5-4 with TRBJ2-1, with no clear D. This receptor was obtained from a female donor with papillary thyroid cancer or a benign thyroid nodule (not recorded which). Some clones in this sample may be carry-over from other donors' samples. Sample: tumor tissue. The CDR3 DNA is TGTGCCAGCAGCTTTTCCAATGAGCAGTTCTTC. Its translation is CASSFSNEQFF.